The clone carrying this T cell receptor beta chain was seen a few times. J gave up 6 bases and V 4 bases, and 13 bases lay outside the gene matches. This CDR3 has 17 amino acids. Germline assignment: CDR1 SNHLY and CDR2 FYNNEI. The CDR3 regions of TCR beta were amplified from RNA transcripts. HTBI primers were used for first-round RT-PCR of the TCR CDR3. From the multiplex PCR reads, TCRdb called clonotypes with MiXCR, one entry per CDR3 protein. The sample holds around 620,000 distinct CDR3 sequences, 15% to 20% seen once. The data derive from a study of T cells in Graves' hyperthyroidism and ophthalmopathy. In the study overall: Peripheral blood specimens were obtained at initial diagnosis, prior to any treatment.

This chain links TRBV2 with TRBJ1-4; 8 nucleotides agree with TRBD1. The sequence was collected from a woman under 40 with Graves' hyperthyroidism. The sample consisted of blood. The CDR3 bases are TGTGCCAGCAGTGGTAGGGCAGGGGGCCTCGTCTATGAAAAACTGTTTTTT. Translated, it gives CASSGRAGGLVYEKLFF.